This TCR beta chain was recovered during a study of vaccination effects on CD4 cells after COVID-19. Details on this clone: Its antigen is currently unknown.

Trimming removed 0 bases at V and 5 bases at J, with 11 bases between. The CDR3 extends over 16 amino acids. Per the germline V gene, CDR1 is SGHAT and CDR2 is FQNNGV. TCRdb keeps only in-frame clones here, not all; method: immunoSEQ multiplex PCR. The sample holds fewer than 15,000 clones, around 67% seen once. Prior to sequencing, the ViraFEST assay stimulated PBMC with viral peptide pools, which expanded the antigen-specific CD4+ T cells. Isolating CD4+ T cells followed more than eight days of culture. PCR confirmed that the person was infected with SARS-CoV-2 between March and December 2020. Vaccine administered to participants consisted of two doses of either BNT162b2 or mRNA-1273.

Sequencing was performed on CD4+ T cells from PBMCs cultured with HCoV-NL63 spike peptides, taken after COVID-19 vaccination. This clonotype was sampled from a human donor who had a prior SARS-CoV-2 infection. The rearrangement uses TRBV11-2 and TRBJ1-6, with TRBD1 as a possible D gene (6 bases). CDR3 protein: CASSLEGAADNSPLHF. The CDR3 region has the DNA TGTGCCAGCAGCTTAGAGGGGGCGGCAGATAATTCACCCCTCCACTTT.